This T cell receptor beta chain comes out of a study of regulatory T cells. Amplification used 52 TRBV primers and 13 TRBJ primers. Sequenced by immunoSEQ multiplex PCR; TCRdb stores in-frame clones only, minus some. The table shows 4,500 to 7,000 clones, with about 84% occurring only once. The CDR3 is 13 amino acids. Germline V gene lookup returns CDR1 MDHEN and CDR2 SYDVKM. Deletions cut 4 bases from V and 3 bases from J, with 9 bases between. On this clone: Its antigen remains unidentified.

Overall study findings and caveats: In patients, unique TRB V-J pairs were restricted and V/J usage skewed, especially in Tregs. Patient CD8+ T cells trended toward lower Shannon entropy than controls.

The sequencing input was CD8+ T cells sorted from blood. This TCR was sampled from a child under 18 with CD3G deficiency. The rearrangement links TRBV28 to TRBJ1-1; D is unclear. CDR3 protein: CASSYTRHTEAFF. For the CDR3, the DNA is TGTGCCAGCAGTTACACTCGACACACTGAAGCTTTCTTT.